This T cell receptor beta chain was identified during a study of cytomegalovirus exposure and HLA in healthy donors. Notes on this clone: Antigen: not known.

Produced via immunoSEQ multiplex PCR; TCRdb's table is partial and in-frame only. The sample records about 98,000 clones, approximately 90% being singletons. Study-wide findings and caveats: CMV antigen specificity of three CMV-associated chains was confirmed in vitro. The investigators catalogued 150 to 200 TCR beta chains as cytomegalovirus-associated. The classifier reportedly diagnosed cytomegalovirus status with high sensitivity and specificity. Many donors carried some public TCRs, although rarity characterized most TCR sequences.

This CDR3 region has 16 residues. Trimming left V 4 bases short and J 4 bases short, with 16 bases between. Germline V lookup: CDR1 SGHVS, CDR2 FQNEAQ. The rearrangement links TRBV7-8 to TRBJ1-4; no firm D call. The clonotype comes from a woman in her 30s in good health and CMV-seronegative. The sequencing input was PBMCs. The CDR3 DNA reads as TGTGCCAGCAGCTCCCCCCCTGACGGAGATAATGAAAAACTGTTTTTT. This translates into CASSSPPDGDNEKLFF.